This T cell receptor (beta chain) came from a study of blood T cell repertoires in COVID-19. Looking at the study overall: Specimens from acute and convalescent COVID-19 originated in the United States, Italy and Spain. PBMCs, B-cell-depleted T cells, or T cells provided the cDNA or gDNA that made up the material.

In Cohort 3, a recovered donor had either two negative PCRs, clearance, or symptom resolution. In the authors' methods: Reference gene primer amplification in the assay estimated nucleated cell counts. Assay: immunoSEQ multiplex PCR; the TCRdb copy retains only in-frame clones and omits some. For V, J and clone size, that table is used; D and trimming come from the DNA. The sample consists of about 300,000 clones, approximately 90% of them appearing once. The sequencing input was PBMCs or T cells enriched from blood (not recorded which). This sequence originates from a woman aged 30 to 39 who had recovered from COVID-19.

Written as DNA, the CDR3 is TGCGCCAGCAGCTCTAGCGGGAGGGACCTTTACAATGAGCAGTTCTTC. Translation: CASSSSGRDLYNEQFF. V gene TRBV4-1 combines with J gene TRBJ2-1; TRBD2 matches 12 bases. The V gene's germline CDR1 is MGHRA and CDR2 YSYEKL. V lost 5 bases, J lost 4 bases, and 6 bases stayed unmatched. The CDR3 length is 16 residues.